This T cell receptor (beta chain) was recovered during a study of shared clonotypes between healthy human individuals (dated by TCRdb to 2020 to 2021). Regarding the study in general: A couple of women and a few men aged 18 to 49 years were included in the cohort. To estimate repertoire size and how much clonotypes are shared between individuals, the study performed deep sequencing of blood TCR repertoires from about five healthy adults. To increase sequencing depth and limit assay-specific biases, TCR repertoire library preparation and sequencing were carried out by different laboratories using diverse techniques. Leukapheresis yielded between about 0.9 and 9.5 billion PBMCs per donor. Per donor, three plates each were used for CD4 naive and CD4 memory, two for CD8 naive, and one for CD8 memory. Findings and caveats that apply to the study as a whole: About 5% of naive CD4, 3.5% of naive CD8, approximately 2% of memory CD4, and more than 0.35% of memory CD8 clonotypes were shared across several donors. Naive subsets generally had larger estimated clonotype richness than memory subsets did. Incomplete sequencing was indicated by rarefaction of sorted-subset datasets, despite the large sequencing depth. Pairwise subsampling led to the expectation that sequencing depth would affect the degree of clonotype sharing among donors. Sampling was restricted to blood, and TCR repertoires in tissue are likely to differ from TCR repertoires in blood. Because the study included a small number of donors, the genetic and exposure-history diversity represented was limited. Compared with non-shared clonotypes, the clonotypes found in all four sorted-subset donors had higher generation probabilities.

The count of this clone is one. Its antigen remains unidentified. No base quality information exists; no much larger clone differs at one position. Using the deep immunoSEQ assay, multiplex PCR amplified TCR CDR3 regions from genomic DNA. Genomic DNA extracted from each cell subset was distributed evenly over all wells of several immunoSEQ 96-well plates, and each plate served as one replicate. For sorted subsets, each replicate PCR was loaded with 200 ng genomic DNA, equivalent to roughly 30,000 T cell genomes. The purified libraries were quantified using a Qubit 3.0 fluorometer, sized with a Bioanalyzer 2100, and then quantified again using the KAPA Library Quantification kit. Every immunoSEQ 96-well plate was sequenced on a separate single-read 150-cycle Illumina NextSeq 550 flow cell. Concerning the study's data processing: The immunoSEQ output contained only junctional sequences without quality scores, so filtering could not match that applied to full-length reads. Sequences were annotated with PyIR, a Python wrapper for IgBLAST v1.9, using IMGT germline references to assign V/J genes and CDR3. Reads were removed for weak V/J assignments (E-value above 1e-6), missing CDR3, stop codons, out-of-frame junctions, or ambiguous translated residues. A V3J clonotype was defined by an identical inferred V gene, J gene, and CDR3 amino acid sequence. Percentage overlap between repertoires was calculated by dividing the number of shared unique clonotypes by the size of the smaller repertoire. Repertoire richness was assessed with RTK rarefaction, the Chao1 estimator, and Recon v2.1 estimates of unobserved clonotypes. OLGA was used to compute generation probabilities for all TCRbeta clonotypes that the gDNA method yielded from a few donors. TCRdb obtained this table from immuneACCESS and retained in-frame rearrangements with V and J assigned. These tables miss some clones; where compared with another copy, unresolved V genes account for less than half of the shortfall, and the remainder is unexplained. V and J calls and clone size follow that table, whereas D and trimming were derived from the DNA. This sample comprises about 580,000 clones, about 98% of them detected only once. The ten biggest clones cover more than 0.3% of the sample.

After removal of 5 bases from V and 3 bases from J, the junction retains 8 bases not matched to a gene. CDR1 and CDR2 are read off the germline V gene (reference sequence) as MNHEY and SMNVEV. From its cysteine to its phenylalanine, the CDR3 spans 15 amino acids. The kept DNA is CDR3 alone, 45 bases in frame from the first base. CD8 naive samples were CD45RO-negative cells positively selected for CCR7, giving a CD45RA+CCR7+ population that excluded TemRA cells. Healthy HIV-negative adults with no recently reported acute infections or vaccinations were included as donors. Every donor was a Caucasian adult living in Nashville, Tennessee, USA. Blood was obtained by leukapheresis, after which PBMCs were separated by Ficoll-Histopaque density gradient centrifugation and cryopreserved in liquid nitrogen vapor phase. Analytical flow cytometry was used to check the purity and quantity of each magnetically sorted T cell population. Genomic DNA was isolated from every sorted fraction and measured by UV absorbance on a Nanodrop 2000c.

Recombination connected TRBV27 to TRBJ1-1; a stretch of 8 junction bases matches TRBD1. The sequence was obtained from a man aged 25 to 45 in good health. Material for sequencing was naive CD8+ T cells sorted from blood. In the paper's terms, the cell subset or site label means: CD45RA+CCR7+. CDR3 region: CASSLQGVMYTEAFF. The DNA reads TGTGCCAGCAGTCTACAGGGGGTGATGTACACTGAAGCTTTCTTT.